The present TCR beta chain was sequenced within a study of T cell clusters in autoimmune cytopenias. Multiplex touch-down PCR amplified TRB using TRB-A and TRB-B pools in one tube. No DNA is given; TCRdb re-called the multiplex PCR reads and lists each CDR3 protein once. This sample contains 11,000 or so distinct CDR3 sequences. TRB amplification used roughly 250 ng of peripheral blood genomic DNA. The CDR3 is made up of 14 amino acids. Per germline, CDR1 MNHEY and CDR2 SVGAGI. These same data were also listed under a study on T cell repertoires in aging, cancer and after chemotherapy. That study reports: Healthy donors lost TCR diversity with age mainly through richness, cancer patients through richness and evenness.

The receptor comes from a human donor in good health. V and J are TRBV6-5 and TRBJ1-2; without DNA, the TCRdb call of TRBD1 cannot be checked. The specimen was peripheral blood. The CDR3 here is CASSPGSANYGYTF.